One and the same sample provided the 3 T cell receptor beta chains below, sequenced in a study of shared clonotypes between healthy human individuals. Only in-frame clones appear in the TCRdb table, and some are missing; sequencing was by immunoSEQ multiplex PCR. In the table there are more than 1,200,000 clones, just under 99% of which are singletons. The sequenced material came from naive CD4+ T cells sorted from blood. The subset here: CD45RA+ positively selected. Source of these receptors: a man aged 25-45 years in good health.

This chain connects TRBV5-1 to TRBJ2-7; TRBD2 is a possible D gene (9 bases). Germline CDR1 SGHRS, CDR2 YFSETQ. The V gene lost 4 bases and the J gene lost 9 bases, with 26 bases spanning the gap. CDR3 length: 16 amino acids. The CDR3, as DNA: TGCGCCAGCAGCCCCGAGGGGAACACAGGGGGACTAGCGCAGTACTTC. It yields the protein CASSPEGNTGGLAQYF.

V is TRBV29-1 and J is TRBJ2-7; 13 bases align to TRBD2. CDR1 and CDR2 (germline): SQVTM, ANQGSEA. V lost 0 bases and J lost 3; bases outside the gene matches: 2. CDR3 length: 15 residues. The CDR3 DNA follows: TGCAGCGTTGAAGATGGGACTAGCGGGAACTACGAGCAGTACTTC. Encoded protein: CSVEDGTSGNYEQYF.

The table lists this clone with a few counts. This chain uses TRBV28 with TRBJ1-2; a weak D match, TRBD1 (5 bases). The ends were cut back, 11 bases at V and 4 bases at J, with 17 bases in the middle. The germline V gene has CDR1 MDHEN and CDR2 SYDVKM. The CDR3 has 13 amino acids. The DNA of the CDR3 is TGTGCCGAGAGGAGGCAGGGAAGCTATGGCTACACCTTC. Translating it yields CAERRQGSYGYTF.